Sequencing of this TCR beta chain was carried out in a study of blood T cell repertoires in COVID-19. Across the whole study: Sample material is recorded as cDNA or gDNA derived from T cells, B-cell-depleted T cells, or PBMCs.

Profiling relied on immunoSEQ multiplex PCR, and the TCRdb table lists in-frame clones only, not all of them. Counted here are around 190,000 clones, 70% to 90% occurring once; the ten biggest clones make up around 9.2%. The receptor was derived from a man aged 35 to 55 who had recovered from COVID-19. Sequenced material: PBMCs or T cells enriched from blood (not recorded which).

In DNA form, the CDR3 reads TGTGCCAGCAGCTTTCAGGGTAGCAATCAGCCCCAGCATTTT. Translation gives CASSFQGSNQPQHF. The chain recombines TRBV5-5 with TRBJ1-5; D perhaps matches TRBD1 (5 bases). The CDR3 has 14 amino acids. V lost 2 bases and J 0 bases, leaving 6 bases between the germline ends. CDR1 SGHKS and CDR2 YYEKEE come from the germline V gene (reference sequence).